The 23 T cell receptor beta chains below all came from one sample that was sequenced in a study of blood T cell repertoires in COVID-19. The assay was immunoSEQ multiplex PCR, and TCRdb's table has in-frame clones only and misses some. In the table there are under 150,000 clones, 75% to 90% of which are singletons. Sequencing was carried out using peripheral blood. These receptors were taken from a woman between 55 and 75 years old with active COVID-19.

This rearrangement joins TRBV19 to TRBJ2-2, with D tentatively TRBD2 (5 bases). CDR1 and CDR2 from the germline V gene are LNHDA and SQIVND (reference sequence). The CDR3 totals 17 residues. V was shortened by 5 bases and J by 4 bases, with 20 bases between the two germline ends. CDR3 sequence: CASSFRRRARSTGELFF. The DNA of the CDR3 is TGTGCCAGTAGTTTTAGGCGGCGGGCTAGGAGCACCGGGGAGCTGTTTTTT.

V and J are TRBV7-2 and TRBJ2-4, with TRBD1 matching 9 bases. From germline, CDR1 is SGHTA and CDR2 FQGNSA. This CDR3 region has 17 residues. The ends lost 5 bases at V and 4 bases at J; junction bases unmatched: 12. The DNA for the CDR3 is TGTGCCAGCAGCAACCGCCTAGGGACAGGGTTTAAAAACATTCAGTACTTC. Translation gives CASSNRLGTGFKNIQYF. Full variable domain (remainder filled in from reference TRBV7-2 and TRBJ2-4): GAGVSQSPSNKVTEKGKDVELRCDPISGHTALYWYRQSLGQGLEFLIYFQGNSAPDKSGLPSDRFSAERTGGSVSTLTIQRTQQEDSAVYLCASSNRLGTGFKNIQYFGAGTRLSVL.

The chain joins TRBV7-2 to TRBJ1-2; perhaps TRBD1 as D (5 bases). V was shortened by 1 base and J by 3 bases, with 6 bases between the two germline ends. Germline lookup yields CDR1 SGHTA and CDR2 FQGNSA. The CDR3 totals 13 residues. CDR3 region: CASSLGGDYGYTF. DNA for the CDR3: TGTGCCAGCAGCTTAGGGGGGGACTATGGCTACACCTTC.

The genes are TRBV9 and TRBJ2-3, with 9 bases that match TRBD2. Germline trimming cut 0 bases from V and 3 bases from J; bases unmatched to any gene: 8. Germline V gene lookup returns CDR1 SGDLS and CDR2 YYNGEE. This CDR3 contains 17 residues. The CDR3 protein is CASSVGPALAGTDTQYF. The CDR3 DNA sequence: TGTGCCAGCAGCGTAGGGCCAGCGCTAGCGGGAACAGATACGCAGTATTTT.

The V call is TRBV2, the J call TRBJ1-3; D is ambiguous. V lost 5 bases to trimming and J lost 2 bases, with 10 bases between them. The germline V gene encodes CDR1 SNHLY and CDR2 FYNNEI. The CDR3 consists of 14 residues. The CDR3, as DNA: TGTGCCAGCAGTCACGACAATCCTGGAAACACCATATATTTT. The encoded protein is CASSHDNPGNTIYF.

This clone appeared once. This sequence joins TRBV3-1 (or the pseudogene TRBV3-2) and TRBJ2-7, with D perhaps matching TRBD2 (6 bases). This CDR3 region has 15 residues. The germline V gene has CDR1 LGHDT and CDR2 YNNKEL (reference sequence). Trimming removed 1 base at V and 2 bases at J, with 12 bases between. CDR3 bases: TGTGCCAGCAGCCAAGGGCCGGGAGAAGCCTACGAGCAGTACTTC. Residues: CASSQGPGEAYEQYF.

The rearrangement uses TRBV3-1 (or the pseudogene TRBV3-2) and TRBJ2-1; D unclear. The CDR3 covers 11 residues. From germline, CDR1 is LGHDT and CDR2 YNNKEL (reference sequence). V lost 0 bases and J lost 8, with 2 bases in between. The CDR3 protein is CASSQDYEQFF. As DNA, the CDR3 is TGTGCCAGCAGCCAAGACTATGAGCAGTTCTTC.

CDR3 loop: CASRGLAGGYEQYF. The CDR3 bases are TGCGCCAGCAGGGGACTAGCGGGAGGCTACGAGCAGTACTTC. The chain combines TRBV10-2 with TRBJ2-7; 15 bases fit TRBD2. CDR3 length: 14 amino acids. Looked up from germline, CDR1 is WSHSY and CDR2 is SAAADI. J gave up 3 bases and V 6 bases, and 0 bases lay outside the gene matches.

The CDR3 nucleotides are TGTGCCACCTTATCCCCCTTCGAGGTGACAGGGACCTACGAGCAGTACTTC. Its translation: CATLSPFEVTGTYEQYF. The chain combines TRBV10-3 with TRBJ2-7, with 7 bases that match TRBD1. The V gene's germline CDR1 is ENHRY and CDR2 SYGVKD. The V and J ends lost 10 bases and 2 bases, in that order; junction bases with no gene match: 20. This CDR3 comprises 17 residues.

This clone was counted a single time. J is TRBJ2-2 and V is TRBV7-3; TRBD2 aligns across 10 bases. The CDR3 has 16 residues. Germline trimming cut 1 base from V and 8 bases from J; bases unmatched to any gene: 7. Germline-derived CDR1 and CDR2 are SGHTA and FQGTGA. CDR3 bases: TGTGCCAGCAGCTTAATGGCTAGCGGGAGTATGGGGGAGCTGTTTTTT. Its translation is CASSLMASGSMGELFF.

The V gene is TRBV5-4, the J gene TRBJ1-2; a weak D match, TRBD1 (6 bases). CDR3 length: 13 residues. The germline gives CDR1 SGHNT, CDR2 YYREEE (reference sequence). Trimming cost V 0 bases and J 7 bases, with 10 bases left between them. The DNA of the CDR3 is TGTGCCAGCAGCTTGGACAGGGAGGGTGGCTACACCTTC. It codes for CASSLDREGGYTF.

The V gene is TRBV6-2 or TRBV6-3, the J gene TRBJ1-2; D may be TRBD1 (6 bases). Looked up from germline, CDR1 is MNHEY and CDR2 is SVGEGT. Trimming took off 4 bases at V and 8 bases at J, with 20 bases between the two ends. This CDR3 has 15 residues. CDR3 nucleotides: TGTGCCAGCAGTTTGGGGACAACCCGGAAGGACGGCTACACCTTC. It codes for CASSLGTTRKDGYTF.

The CDR3 reads CASSVGQFGNQPQHF. CDR3 coding DNA: TGTGCCAGCAGCGTGGGACAGTTTGGCAATCAGCCCCAGCATTTT. This sequence joins TRBV5-8 and TRBJ1-5; TRBD1 matches at 7 bases. Germline lookup yields CDR1 SGHTS and CDR2 YDEGEE. V was clipped by 4 bases and J by 2 bases; unmatched bases: 6. There are 15 residues in the CDR3. The complete variable domain, with remaining parts taken from reference TRBV5-8 and TRBJ1-5, reads EAGVTQSPTHLIKTRGQQATLRCSPISGHTSVYWYQQALGLGLQFLLWYDEGEERNRGNFPPRFSGRQFPNYSSELNVNALELEDSALYLCASSVGQFGNQPQHFGDGTRLSIL.

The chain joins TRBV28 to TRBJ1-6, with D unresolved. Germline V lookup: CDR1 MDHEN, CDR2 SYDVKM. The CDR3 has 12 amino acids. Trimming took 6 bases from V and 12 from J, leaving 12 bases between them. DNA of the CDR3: TGTGCCAGCAGCCTACCGAGGCAACCCCTCCACTTT. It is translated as CASSLPRQPLHF.

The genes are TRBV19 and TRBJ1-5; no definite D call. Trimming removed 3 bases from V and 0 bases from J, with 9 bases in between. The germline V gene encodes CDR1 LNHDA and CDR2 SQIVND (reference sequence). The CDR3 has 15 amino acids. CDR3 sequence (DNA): TGTGCCAGTAGTATTTTCGGGGATAGCAATCAGCCCCAGCATTTT. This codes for CASSIFGDSNQPQHF.

In DNA form, the CDR3 reads TGCAGCGTGGTCACCTTAGCGGGAGGGCCGTATGAGCAGTTCTTC. As protein: CSVVTLAGGPYEQFF. The V call is TRBV29-1, the J call TRBJ2-1, with 11 bases fitting TRBD2. V lost 6 bases and J lost 8; bases outside the gene matches: 12. Germline-derived CDR1 and CDR2 are SQVTM and ANQGSEA. The CDR3 is 15 amino acids.

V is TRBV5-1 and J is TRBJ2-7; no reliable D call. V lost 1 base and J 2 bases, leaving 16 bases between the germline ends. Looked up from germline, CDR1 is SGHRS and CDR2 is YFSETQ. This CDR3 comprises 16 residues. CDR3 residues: CASSLNRYRHPYEQYF. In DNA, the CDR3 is TGCGCCAGCAGCTTGAACCGGTACCGACATCCCTACGAGCAGTACTTC.

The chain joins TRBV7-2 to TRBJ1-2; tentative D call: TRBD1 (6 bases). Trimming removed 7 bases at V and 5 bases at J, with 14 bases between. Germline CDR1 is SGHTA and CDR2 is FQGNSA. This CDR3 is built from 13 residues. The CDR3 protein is CASNQDRLYGYTF. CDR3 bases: TGTGCCAGCAATCAGGACAGACTTTATGGCTACACCTTC.

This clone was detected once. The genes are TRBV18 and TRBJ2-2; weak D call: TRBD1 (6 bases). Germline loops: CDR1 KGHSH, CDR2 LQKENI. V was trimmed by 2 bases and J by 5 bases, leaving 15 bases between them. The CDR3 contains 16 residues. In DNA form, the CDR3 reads TGTGCCAGCTCACCAGGGGACAAAGGTTTTACCGGGGAGCTGTTTTTT. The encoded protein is CASSPGDKGFTGELFF.

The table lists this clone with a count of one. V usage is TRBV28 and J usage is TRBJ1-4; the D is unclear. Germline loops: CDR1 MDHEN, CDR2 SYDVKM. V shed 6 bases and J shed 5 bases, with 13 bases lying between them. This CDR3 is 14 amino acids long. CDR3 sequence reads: CASSRVEINEKLFF. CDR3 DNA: TGTGCCAGCAGCCGCGTGGAGATCAATGAAAAACTGTTTTTT.

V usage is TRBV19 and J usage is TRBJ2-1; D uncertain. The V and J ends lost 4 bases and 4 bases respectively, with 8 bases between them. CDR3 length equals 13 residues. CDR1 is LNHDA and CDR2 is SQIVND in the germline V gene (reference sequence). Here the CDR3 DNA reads TGTGCCAGTAGTAGACTGCCTTACAATGAGCAGTTCTTC. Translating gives CASSRLPYNEQFF.

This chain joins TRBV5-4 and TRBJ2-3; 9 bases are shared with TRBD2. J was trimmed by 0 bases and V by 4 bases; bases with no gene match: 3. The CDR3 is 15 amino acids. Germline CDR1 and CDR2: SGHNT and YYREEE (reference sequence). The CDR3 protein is CASSVGLASTDTQYF. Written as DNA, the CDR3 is TGTGCCAGCAGCGTGGGACTAGCTAGCACAGATACGCAGTATTTT. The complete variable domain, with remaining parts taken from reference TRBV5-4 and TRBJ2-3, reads ETGVTQSPTHLIKTRGQQVTLRCSSQSGHNTVSWYQQALGQGPQFIFQYYREEENGRGNFPPRFSGLQFPNYSSELNVNALELDDSALYLCASSVGLASTDTQYFGPGTRLTVL.

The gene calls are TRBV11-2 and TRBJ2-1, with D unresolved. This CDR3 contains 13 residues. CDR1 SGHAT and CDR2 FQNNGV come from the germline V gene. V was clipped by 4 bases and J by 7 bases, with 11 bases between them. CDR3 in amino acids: CASSSLLRNEQFF. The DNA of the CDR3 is TGTGCCAGCAGCTCACTACTCAGAAATGAGCAGTTCTTC.